These 9 T cell receptor beta chains were sequenced from one sample in a study of cytomegalovirus exposure and HLA in healthy donors. Primers: 60 Vbeta forward and 13 Jbeta reverse. Here immunoSEQ multiplex PCR was the method, and the copy in TCRdb shows in-frame clones only, minus some. The table includes 150,000 to 200,000 clones, around 75% detected once. What was sequenced was PBMCs. The receptors were gathered from a man aged 18 to 29 in good health and CMV-seropositive.

The chain combines TRBV28 with TRBJ1-1; D is undetermined. V gave up 8 bases and J gave up 5 bases, with 30 bases separating them. Germline values: CDR1 MDHEN, CDR2 SYDVKM. The CDR3 has 18 amino acids. The CDR3 DNA is TGTGCCAGCGTAGTTCGGGGAGGTGAGAACCCCTGGTGGACTGAAGCTTTCTTT. Amino acids: CASVVRGGENPWWTEAFF. Combining the CDR3 with reference TRBV28 and TRBJ1-1 gives the whole variable domain DVKVTQSSRYLVKRTGEKVFLECVQDMDHENMFWYRQDPGLGLRLIYFSYDVKMKEKGDIPEGYSVSREKKERFSLILESASTNQTSMYLCASVVRGGENPWWTEAFFGQGTRLTVV.

This sequence joins TRBV13 and TRBJ2-3; TRBD2 matches 12 bases. Per germline, CDR1 PRHDT and CDR2 FYEKMQ (reference sequence). Trimming removed 4 bases from V and 5 bases from J; junction bases left unmatched: 13. The CDR3 length is 18 residues. The CDR3, as DNA: TGTGCCAGCAGCTACAGACTAGCGGGGGATACGGAGGGAGATACGCAGTATTTT. Translating gives CASSYRLAGDTEGDTQYF.

The chain links TRBV7-9 to TRBJ2-3; weak D call: TRBD2 (5 bases). The CDR3 totals 14 residues. Germline V gene data show CDR1 as SEHNR and CDR2 as FQNEAQ (reference sequence). The V end was cut by 3 bases, the J end by 0 bases, with 7 bases between. The CDR3 DNA reads as TGTGCCAGCAGCTTCCGGACTAGCACAGATACGCAGTATTTT. This sequence encodes CASSFRTSTDTQYF.

The genes are TRBV5-1 and TRBJ2-3, with unresolved D. Trimming shortened V by 1 base and J by 1 base, and 13 bases separated the two germline ends. Germline CDR1 is SGHRS and CDR2 is YFSETQ. The CDR3 has 16 amino acids. The CDR3 nucleotides are TGCGCCAGCAGCTTGAATACCGGGTATGGCACAGATACGCAGTATTTT. Protein: CASSLNTGYGTDTQYF.

CDR3 loop: CASRGTASEGGYTF. As DNA, the CDR3 is TGTGCCAGCAGGGGGACAGCGTCCGAGGGTGGCTACACCTTC. The gene calls are TRBV11-1 and TRBJ1-2, with 7 bases fitting TRBD1. The CDR3 is 14 residues long. Germline assignment: CDR1 SGHAT and CDR2 FQDESV (reference sequence). The V and J ends lost 6 bases and 7 bases, in that order; junction bases with no gene match: 11.

This clone was observed once. The rearrangement joins TRBV18 to TRBJ2-5, with TRBD2 identical over 8 bases. The CDR3 consists of 15 residues. Germline loops: CDR1 KGHSH, CDR2 LQKENI. J gave up 5 bases and V 8 bases, and 13 bases lay outside the gene matches. CDR3 sequence: CASTPGTSGAETQYF. In DNA, the CDR3 is TGTGCCAGCACCCCGGGCACTAGCGGTGCGGAGACCCAGTACTTC.

The J gene is TRBJ1-1, the V gene TRBV18; tentatively, D is TRBD1 (5 bases). CDR3 size: 14 residues. V was pared by 2 bases and J by 4 bases, with 11 bases between. Germline CDR1 reads KGHSH; CDR2 reads LQKENI. Written as DNA, the CDR3 is TGTGCCAGCTCACCAAGGGGAGGCGGCACTGAAGCTTTCTTT. Protein product: CASSPRGGGTEAFF.

This clone was picked up one time. The rearrangement links TRBV27 to TRBJ1-2; tentative D call: TRBD1 (5 bases). Germline V gene sequence: CDR1 MNHEY, CDR2 SMNVEV (reference sequence). The CDR3 contains 13 residues. V was shortened by 7 bases and J by 5 bases, with 14 bases between the two germline ends. The CDR3 DNA reads as TGTGCCAGCATGGGGGGGTTGGAATATGGCTACACCTTC. Translation: CASMGGLEYGYTF.

The chain is built from TRBV13 and TRBJ1-1, with 9 bases that match TRBD1. Germline lookup yields CDR1 PRHDT and CDR2 FYEKMQ (reference sequence). The CDR3 totals 15 residues. With 3 bases clipped from V and 3 bases from J, the junction kept 5 bases outside the gene matches. In DNA, the CDR3 is TGTGCCAGCAGCTTTTTCGGACAGGGGTACACTGAAGCTTTCTTT. It encodes CASSFFGQGYTEAFF.